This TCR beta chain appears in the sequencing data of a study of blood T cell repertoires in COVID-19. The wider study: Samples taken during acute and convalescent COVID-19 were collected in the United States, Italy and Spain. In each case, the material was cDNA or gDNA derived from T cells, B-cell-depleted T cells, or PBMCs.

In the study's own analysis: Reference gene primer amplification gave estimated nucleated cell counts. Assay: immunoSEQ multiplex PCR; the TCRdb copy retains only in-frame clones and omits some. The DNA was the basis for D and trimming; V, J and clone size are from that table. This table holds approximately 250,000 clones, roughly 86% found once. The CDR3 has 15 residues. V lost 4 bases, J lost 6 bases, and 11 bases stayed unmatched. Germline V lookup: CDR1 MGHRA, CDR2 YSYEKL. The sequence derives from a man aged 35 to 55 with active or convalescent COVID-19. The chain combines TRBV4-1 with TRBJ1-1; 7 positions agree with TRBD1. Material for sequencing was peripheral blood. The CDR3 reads CASSRNRGTVSEAFF. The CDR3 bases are TGCGCCAGCAGCCGAAACAGGGGAACGGTCTCTGAAGCTTTCTTT.